This T cell receptor (beta chain) was identified during a study of molecular identifiers for immune sequencing clone quantification. Overall study: Across replicate runs, RNA obtained from about 19,000 or 110,000 naive CD8 cells was divided into five, with four undergoing sequencing.

Germline V gene data show CDR1 as LGHNA and CDR2 as YSLEER. V lost 0 bases, J lost 1 base, and 13 bases stayed unmatched. This CDR3 has 20 amino acids. Preparation of the bulk TCR libraries relied on previously described methods and listed TCR primers. TCRdb reprocessed the PCR reads with MiXCR, giving one entry per CDR3 protein. The sample consists of about 510,000 distinct CDR3 sequences, about a fifth of them appearing once. With respect to this clonotype: Its antigen is currently unknown.

General study points: Should identical TCR molecules share a barcode, the sizes of highly expanded clones could be underestimated.

Sequenced input: naive CD8+ T cells from blood, with Jurkat cell RNA spiked in. Described subset: FACS-sorted CD8+CD4-CCR7+CD45RA+ naive T cells. This TCR derives from a human donor in good health. Some libraries in this study had Jurkat cell RNA spiked in. The gene calls are TRBV4-3 and TRBJ1-5, with TRBD1 matching over 9 bases. The CDR3 DNA reads TGCGCCAGCAGCCAAGATAGATGGACAGGGGCCGGGGGGAGCAATCAGCCCCAGCATTTT. Amino acid sequence: CASSQDRWTGAGGSNQPQHF.